The 21 T cell receptor beta chains in this list originate from one sample, sequenced in a study of cytomegalovirus exposure and HLA in healthy donors (dated by TCRdb to 2017 to 2019). Library construction relied on the immunoSEQ multiplex PCR assay. A mixture of 60 forward primers for TCR Vbeta segments and 13 reverse primers for TCR Jbeta segments was used in the multiplex PCR. This is the immuneACCESS table as TCRdb keeps it, with only in-frame sequences that have V and J called. A part of the clones is gone; compared with another copy, unresolved V genes explain less than half, and the rest is unexplained. Within this sample are about 130,000 clones, with 84% of them counted one time only. 3% of the sample belongs to the ten largest clones. Input material: PBMCs. The receptors come from a woman aged 18-29 years in good health and CMV-seropositive.

The chain uses TRBV6-1 and TRBJ2-7, with 8 nucleotides matching TRBD1. The CDR3 loop spans 15 amino acids. The J segment lost 3 bases and the V segment lost 10 bases, leaving 14 bases of the junction unmatched. Germline CDR1 reads MNHNS; CDR2 reads SASEGT. CDR3 DNA: TGTGCCATCTCGCTTGAGACAGGGGTTAACTACGAGCAGTACTTC. It yields the protein CAISLETGVNYEQYF.

The CDR3 coding sequence is TGTGCCACAACGACAGGGGGATCCTCCTACGAGCAGTACTTC. This sequence encodes CATTTGGSSYEQYF. The chain is built from TRBV6-5 and TRBJ2-7, with 9 bases aligning to TRBD1. The V and J ends lost 10 bases and 0 bases, in that order; junction bases with no gene match: 7. The CDR3 consists of 14 residues. Per the germline V gene, CDR1 is MNHEY and CDR2 is SVGAGI.

The sample holds one count of this clone. The chain couples TRBV19 to TRBJ2-7, with D maybe TRBD1 (7 bases). Germline lookup yields CDR1 LNHDA and CDR2 SQIVND (reference sequence). This CDR3 contains 15 residues. The ends were cut back, 3 bases at V and 2 bases at J, with 14 bases in the middle. The DNA of the CDR3 is TGTGCCAGTAGTATTGGAGGGGACAGCACCTACGAGCAGTACTTC. Protein sequence: CASSIGGDSTYEQYF.

As DNA, the CDR3 is TGCGCCAGCAGCTTGGTAGAAGGCGGAGAAGAGACCCAGTACTTC. Translated, it gives CASSLVEGGEETQYF. The chain combines TRBV5-1 with TRBJ2-5; no reliable D call. CDR3 size: 15 residues. V was pared by 0 bases and J by 3 bases, with 12 bases between. Germline V gene data show CDR1 as SGHRS and CDR2 as YFSETQ.

This chain uses TRBV4-1 with TRBJ2-3, with a weak D call TRBD1 (6 bases). The V gene lost 1 base and the J gene lost 6 bases, with 14 bases spanning the gap. The germline CDR1 and CDR2 sequences are MGHRA and YSYEKL. The CDR3 has 15 amino acids. The DNA for the CDR3 is TGCGCCAGCAGCCAAGTCAGGACAGCGGTGGATACGCAGTATTTT. Translated: CASSQVRTAVDTQYF.

This clone has a handful of counts. The chain recombines TRBV2 with TRBJ1-5; 10 bases map to TRBD1. The germline V gene has CDR1 SNHLY and CDR2 FYNNEI. V shed 7 bases and J 5 bases; nucleotides not matched to a gene: 8. This CDR3 spans 15 amino acids. CDR3 region: CASKPKGQGYQPQHF. CDR3 sequence (DNA): TGTGCCAGCAAACCTAAGGGACAGGGGTATCAGCCCCAGCATTTT.

This CDR3 is CASSFTGSGQPQHF. The CDR3 DNA follows: TGTGCCAGCAGTTTTACAGGGTCGGGACAGCCCCAGCATTTT. The V gene is TRBV27, the J gene TRBJ1-5, with a weak D call TRBD1 (6 bases). V was clipped by 3 bases and J by 7 bases, with 13 bases between them. Germline values: CDR1 MNHEY, CDR2 SMNVEV (reference sequence). This CDR3 is 14 amino acids long.

This clone is classed as medium-sized (0.01 to 0.1%). At the DNA level, this CDR3 is encoded by other sequences in the same sample as well. The chain carries TRBV6-1 and TRBJ1-2, with a tentative D call TRBD1 (6 bases). V was trimmed by 4 bases and J by 8 bases, leaving 11 bases between them. The CDR3 contains 12 residues. Germline V gene data show CDR1 as MNHNS and CDR2 as SASEGT. CDR3 in DNA: TGTGCCAGCAGTGGAGGGGGACGGGGCTACACCTTC. Protein product: CASSGGGRGYTF.

The count of this clone is one. The J gene is TRBJ1-4, the V gene TRBV6-1; 7 positions match TRBD1. After removal of 6 bases from V and 6 bases from J, the junction contained 7 bases not matched to a gene. Looked up from germline, CDR1 is MNHNS and CDR2 is SASEGT. The CDR3 has 14 residues. The DNA of the CDR3 is TGTGCCAGCAGCCCCCCAGGGGGACATGAAAAACTGTTTTTT. It yields the protein CASSPPGGHEKLFF.

The chain recombines TRBV5-4 with TRBJ1-3, with 7 bases identical to TRBD1. The V segment lost 7 bases and the J segment 0 bases; nucleotides outside the gene matches: 4. The germline CDR1 and CDR2 sequences are SGHNT and YYREEE (reference sequence). The CDR3 length is 14 residues. The CDR3 DNA is TGTGCCAGCGGACAGGTTAACTCTGGAAACACCATATATTTT. This codes for CASGQVNSGNTIYF.

The V call is TRBV2, the J call TRBJ2-7, with 9 bases aligning to TRBD1. V was clipped by 2 bases and J by 3 bases; unmatched bases: 26. The CDR3 runs 22 residues. Germline lookup yields CDR1 SNHLY and CDR2 FYNNEI. The CDR3 nucleotides read TGTGCCAGCAGTGAATTCCTCTCGGCTGACGGGGGACAGGGTTATACCTTCTACGAGCAGTACTTC. Translated, it gives CASSEFLSADGGQGYTFYEQYF. Combining the CDR3 with reference TRBV2 and TRBJ2-7 gives the whole variable domain EPEVTQTPSHQVTQMGQEVILRCVPISNHLYFYWYRQILGQKVEFLVSFYNNEISEKSEIFDDQFSVERPDGSNFTLKIRSTKLEDSAMYFCASSEFLSADGGQGYTFYEQYFGPGTRLTVT.

The chain joins TRBV5-4 to TRBJ1-3; D call uncertain. CDR1 and CDR2 from the germline V gene are SGHNT and YYREEE (reference sequence). V dropped 4 bases and J dropped 0 bases, with 11 bases sitting between them. The CDR3 contains 15 residues. For the CDR3, the DNA is TGTGCCAGCAGCAACCCCCTCTACTCTGGAAACACCATATATTTT. This encodes CASSNPLYSGNTIYF. Based on the CDR3 plus reference TRBV5-4 and TRBJ1-3, the full variable domain is ETGVTQSPTHLIKTRGQQVTLRCSSQSGHNTVSWYQQALGQGPQFIFQYYREEENGRGNFPPRFSGLQFPNYSSELNVNALELDDSALYLCASSNPLYSGNTIYFGEGSWLTVV.

The genes are TRBV4-1 and TRBJ2-2, with 7 bases fitting TRBD2. Trimming removed 2 bases from V and 5 bases from J; junction bases left unmatched: 5. Germline V gene sequence: CDR1 MGHRA, CDR2 YSYEKL. The CDR3 sequence is 15 residues long. This CDR3 reads CASSQLVGGTGELFF. The DNA for the CDR3 is TGCGCCAGCAGCCAATTGGTCGGGGGGACCGGGGAGCTGTTTTTT.

This chain uses TRBV7-2 with TRBJ1-2; the D gene is possibly TRBD1 (5 bases). Per the germline V gene, CDR1 is SGHTA and CDR2 is FQGNSA. V gave up 1 base and J gave up 8 bases, with 11 bases separating them. The CDR3 contains 13 residues. CDR3: CASSLGPGSGYTF. The CDR3 coding sequence is TGTGCCAGCAGCTTAGGCCCAGGGTCGGGCTACACCTTC. Together with reference TRBV7-2 and TRBJ1-2, the CDR3 gives the full variable domain: GAGVSQSPSNKVTEKGKDVELRCDPISGHTALYWYRQSLGQGLEFLIYFQGNSAPDKSGLPSDRFSAERTGGSVSTLTIQRTQQEDSAVYLCASSLGPGSGYTFGSGTRLTVV.

The genes are TRBV27 and TRBJ2-2; no definite D call. CDR1 is MNHEY, CDR2 SMNVEV, per germline (reference sequence). V was pared by 3 bases and J by 4 bases, with 9 bases between. CDR3 size: 14 residues. The DNA for the CDR3 is TGTGCCAGCAGTTTCGGTCAGGTCACCGGGGAGCTGTTTTTT. Translated: CASSFGQVTGELFF.

The V and J genes are TRBV19 and TRBJ1-6; TRBD1 aligns across 8 bases. CDR3 length: 13 residues. V shed 6 bases and J 10 bases; nucleotides not matched to a gene: 5. Germline V gives CDR1 LNHDA, CDR2 SQIVND (reference sequence). CDR3 sequence (DNA): TGTGCCAGTAGCGACAGGGGTGAATCACCCCTCCACTTT. Its translation is CASSDRGESPLHF.

This chain uses TRBV18 with TRBJ2-3, with a weak D call TRBD1 (5 bases). The CDR3 length is 15 residues. Deletions cut 5 bases from V and 4 bases from J, with 16 bases between. The germline V gene has CDR1 KGHSH and CDR2 LQKENI. The CDR3 protein is CASSSGQGLPDTQYF. CDR3 nucleotide sequence: TGTGCCAGCTCATCCGGCCAGGGCCTCCCAGATACGCAGTATTTT.

The chain joins TRBV6-5 to TRBJ1-5, with D perhaps TRBD1 (5 bases). CDR1 is MNHEY and CDR2 is SVGAGI in the germline V gene. CDR3 length equals 16 residues. Trimming took off 0 bases at V and 5 bases at J, with 14 bases between the two ends. The CDR3 coding sequence is TGTGCCAGCAGTTACTCGACAGCCAGAACCGATCAGCCCCAGCATTTT. Translated, it gives CASSYSTARTDQPQHF.

In its sample, this clone ranks as medium-sized (0.01 to 0.1%). The DNA of the CDR3 is TGTGCCAGCTCACCCCAAGACAGGGGCTCTGGAAACACCATATATTTT. This translates into CASSPQDRGSGNTIYF. The gene calls are TRBV18 and TRBJ1-3; 8 bases fit TRBD1. The CDR3 loop spans 16 amino acids. J lost 0 bases, V lost 3 bases, and 4 bases had no gene match. CDR1 KGHSH and CDR2 LQKENI come from the germline V gene.

This sequence joins TRBV5-4 and TRBJ2-3, with 11 bases identical to TRBD2. Germline lookup yields CDR1 SGHNT and CDR2 YYREEE (reference sequence). This CDR3 is built from 14 residues. The V segment lost 4 bases and the J segment 6 bases; nucleotides outside the gene matches: 4. CDR3 region: CASSAGTSGDTQYF. DNA for the CDR3: TGTGCCAGCAGCGCCGGGACTAGCGGCGATACGCAGTATTTT.

In this sample, this clone turned up once. The chain links TRBV5-6 to TRBJ2-3; D is undetermined. Germline loops: CDR1 SGHDT, CDR2 YYEEEE. The CDR3 totals 15 residues. Trimming took off 2 bases at V and 7 bases at J, with 17 bases between the two ends. As DNA, the CDR3 is TGTGCCAGCAGCTTCCGGGTGGCTGGGTCCTATACGCAGTATTTT. It translates to CASSFRVAGSYTQYF.